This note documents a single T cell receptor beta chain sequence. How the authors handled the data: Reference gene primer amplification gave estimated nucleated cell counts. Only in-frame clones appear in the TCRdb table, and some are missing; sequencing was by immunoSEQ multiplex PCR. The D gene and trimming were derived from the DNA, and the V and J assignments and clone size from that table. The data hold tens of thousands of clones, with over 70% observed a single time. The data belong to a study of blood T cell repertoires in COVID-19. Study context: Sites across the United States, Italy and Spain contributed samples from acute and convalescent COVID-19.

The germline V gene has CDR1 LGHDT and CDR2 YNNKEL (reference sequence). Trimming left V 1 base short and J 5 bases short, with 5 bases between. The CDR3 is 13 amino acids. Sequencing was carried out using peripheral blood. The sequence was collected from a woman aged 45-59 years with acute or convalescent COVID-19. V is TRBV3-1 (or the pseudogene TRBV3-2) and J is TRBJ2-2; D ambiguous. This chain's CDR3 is CASSQVPTGELFF. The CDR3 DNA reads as TGTGCCAGCAGCCAAGTCCCAACCGGGGAGCTGTTTTTT.